These 2 T cell receptor beta chains were all obtained from the same sample, sequenced in a study of shared clonotypes between healthy human individuals. The method was immunoSEQ multiplex PCR; TCRdb's version includes in-frame clones alone and lacks a portion of them. The repertoire holds millions of clones, with around nine tenths as singletons. Sequenced sample: naive CD4+ T cells sorted from blood. Subset of the sample: CD45RA+ positively selected. Receptor source: a man between 18 and 29 years old in good health.

The chain links TRBV15 to TRBJ2-7, with D uncertain. The germline V and J ends were trimmed by 6 bases and 4 bases, with 10 bases remaining between them. The germline CDR1 and CDR2 sequences are LNHNV and YYDKDF (reference sequence). This CDR3 is 12 amino acids long. The CDR3 is CATSTFGYEQYF. As DNA, the CDR3 is TGTGCCACCAGTACCTTCGGATACGAGCAGTACTTC.

This clone came up a few times. The chain carries TRBV19 and TRBJ1-1; the D gene is possibly TRBD1 (5 bases). The CDR3 loop spans 13 amino acids. Trimming cost V 5 bases and J 1 base, with 8 bases left between them. CDR1 LNHDA and CDR2 SQIVND come from the germline V gene (reference sequence). CDR3 in amino acids: CASSVQGNTEAFF. The CDR3 DNA is TGTGCCAGTAGTGTTCAGGGGAACACTGAAGCTTTCTTT.